These 32 T cell receptor beta chains originate from one sample sequenced in a study of regulatory T cells in long-lasting Graves disease. Documented time point: newly diagnosed GD, antithyroid drugs for less than 3 months. There was RNA extracted from PBMCs, and the TCR library was made from it. TCR beta libraries were built with iRepertoire HTBI primers and Arm-PCR of CDR3 regions. TCRdb re-derived calls from the multiplex PCR reads in MiXCR, one entry per CDR3 protein. The sample carries about 540,000 distinct CDR3 sequences, about 13% recorded once. This same sample was also part of a study on T cells in Graves' hyperthyroidism and ophthalmopathy.

The sequencing used peripheral blood mononuclear cells (PBMCs), collected at new diagnosis, from a patient treated with antithyroid drugs. All receptors derive from a man aged 25-45 years with Graves disease.

This clonotype has only a few counts. J is TRBJ2-5 and V is TRBV29-1; D gene ambiguous. Germline V lookup: CDR1 SQVTM, CDR2 ANQGSEA. Trimming took 8 bases from V and 5 from J, leaving 12 bases between them. This CDR3 has 11 amino acids. In DNA, the CDR3 is TGCAGCACCCGCCCTTTGGAGACCCAGTACTTC. Its protein product is CSTRPLETQYF.

This clonotype came up many times. The rearrangement links TRBV28 to TRBJ1-5; no clear D. The CDR3 runs 13 residues. Per germline, CDR1 MDHEN and CDR2 SYDVKM. V was pared by 3 bases and J by 10 bases, with 13 bases between. The DNA of the CDR3 is TGTGCCAGCAGTTTTATAGGCCCTTTTCCCCAGCATTTT. Protein product: CASSFIGPFPQHF.

This clonotype showed up just a few times. The gene calls are TRBV19 and TRBJ1-5; D unresolved. The CDR3 extends over 17 amino acids. Germline CDR1 LNHDA, CDR2 SQIVND (reference sequence). Deletions cut 6 bases from V and 0 bases from J, with 18 bases between. In DNA form, the CDR3 reads TGTGCCAGTAGAACGGCGTTTGTAAAACTTAGCAATCAGCCCCAGCATTTT. This codes for CASRTAFVKLSNQPQHF.

This clonotype was observed at least ten times. The V and J genes are TRBV27 and TRBJ2-3; D remains ambiguous. V gave up 4 bases and J gave up 2 bases, with 4 bases separating them. Germline V gene data show CDR1 as MNHEY and CDR2 as SMNVEV (reference sequence). CDR3 size: 12 residues. CDR3 coding DNA: TGTGCCAGCAGTTCCTTCACAGATACGCAGTATTTT. This gives the protein CASSSFTDTQYF.

The chain is built from TRBV19 and TRBJ1-1, with TRBD1 identical over 8 bases. V dropped 8 bases and J dropped 8; count of bases not matched to a gene: 4. CDR1 and CDR2 from the germline V gene are LNHDA and SQIVND (reference sequence). The CDR3 runs to 11 residues. CDR3 in amino acids: CASFRTGEAFF. The CDR3 bases are TGTGCCAGTTTCCGGACAGGGGAAGCTTTCTTT.

This clonotype was counted at least ten times. This chain uses TRBV7-9 with TRBJ2-1; no definite D call. Trimming stripped 1 base from V and 6 bases from J, with 7 bases between. Germline-derived CDR1 and CDR2 are SEHNR and FQNEAQ (reference sequence). CDR3 size: 13 residues. This CDR3 reads CASSLGPPNEQFF. The CDR3 region has the DNA TGTGCCAGCAGCTTAGGACCTCCCAATGAGCAGTTCTTC.

This clonotype was seen many times. The V call is TRBV7-6, the J call TRBJ2-7; 9 bases are a match to TRBD1. Losses at the gene ends were 5 bases for V and 5 bases for J; bases not matched to a gene: 7. The CDR3 has 14 residues. Germline assignment: CDR1 SGHVS and CDR2 FNYEAQ. Here the CDR3 DNA reads TGTGCCAGCAGCCCTGGGGACAGGGCCCACGAGCAGTACTTC. Its protein is CASSPGDRAHEQYF.

In this sample, this clonotype turned up many times. The gene calls are TRBV7-2 and TRBJ2-7; 10 positions agree with TRBD2. Germline trimming cut 5 bases from V and 3 bases from J; bases unmatched to any gene: 10. The CDR3 contains 16 residues. Germline V gives CDR1 SGHTA, CDR2 FQGNSA. CDR3 sequence (DNA): TGTGCCAGCAGCCCTTCCCCCGGGACTAGCGTCTACGAGCAGTACTTC. Protein: CASSPSPGTSVYEQYF.

The chain carries TRBV20-1 and TRBJ2-1; D ambiguous. In germline, CDR1 is DFQATT, CDR2 SNEGSKA (reference sequence). Trimming took 2 bases from V and 1 from J, leaving 9 bases between them. There are 14 residues in the CDR3. CDR3 in amino acids: CSARSGASYNEQFF. CDR3 in DNA: TGCAGTGCTAGATCCGGCGCTTCCTACAATGAGCAGTTCTTC.

This clonotype showed up just a few times. The genes are TRBV18 and TRBJ1-5; TRBD1 agrees at 9 bases. After removal of 0 bases from V and 0 bases from J, the junction contained 3 bases not matched to a gene. The CDR3 contains 17 residues. From germline, CDR1 is KGHSH and CDR2 LQKENI. The CDR3 region has the DNA TGTGCCAGCTCACCACCCGGGACAGGGAATAGCAATCAGCCCCAGCATTTT. Translation: CASSPPGTGNSNQPQHF.

This clonotype was detected many times. The rearrangement links TRBV18 to TRBJ1-1; D ambiguous. The CDR3 runs 12 residues. Germline loops: CDR1 KGHSH, CDR2 LQKENI. The V gene lost 3 bases and the J gene lost 5 bases, with 7 bases spanning the gap. The CDR3, as DNA: TGTGCCAGCTCACCCAAAATTACTGAAGCTTTCTTT. It specifies CASSPKITEAFF.

This clonotype turned up a few times. CDR3 amino acids: CASSFGPSIHEQFF. The DNA for the CDR3 is TGTGCCAGCAGCTTTGGGCCTAGCATACATGAGCAGTTCTTC. The chain employs TRBV7-9 and TRBJ2-1; the D gene is possibly TRBD2 (5 bases). V was trimmed by 3 bases and J by 8 bases, leaving 14 bases between them. This CDR3 comprises 14 residues. Looked up from germline, CDR1 is SEHNR and CDR2 is FQNEAQ (reference sequence).

This clonotype occurred a few times. A clone one base away is much larger, so this may be a read error. The J gene is TRBJ2-3, the V gene TRBV2, with D possibly being TRBD1 or TRBD2 (5 bases each). In germline, CDR1 is SNHLY, CDR2 FYNNEI. This CDR3 spans 14 amino acids. V dropped 9 bases and J dropped 2 bases, with 15 bases sitting between them. In nucleotides, the CDR3 is TGTGCCAGAGGGGACGGAGATCCCACAGATACGCAGTATTTT. It yields the protein CARGDGDPTDTQYF.

This clonotype was seen a few times. This could be a read error, since a much larger clone is one nucleotide away. The chain couples TRBV6-2 or TRBV6-3 to TRBJ2-7; maybe TRBD1 (6 bases). The CDR3 covers 14 residues. V gave up 4 bases and J gave up 2 bases, with 12 bases separating them. The germline CDR1 and CDR2 sequences are MNHEY and SVGEGT. CDR3 sequence: CASSSPDSTYEQYF. The CDR3 region has the DNA TGTGCCAGCAGTTCCCCGGACAGTACCTACGAGCAGTACTTC.

The gene calls are TRBV11-2 and TRBJ2-1; TRBD1 is a possible D gene (6 bases). V lost 5 bases and J 4 bases, leaving 12 bases between the germline ends. The CDR3 sequence is 14 residues long. Germline lookup yields CDR1 SGHAT and CDR2 FQNNGV. In DNA, the CDR3 is TGTGCCAGCAGCGTCTGGACAGCATACAATGAGCAGTTCTTC. The encoded protein is CASSVWTAYNEQFF.

This clonotype was picked up many times. J is TRBJ1-5 and V is TRBV6-1, with 7 positions matching TRBD1. Looked up from germline, CDR1 is MNHNS and CDR2 is SASEGT. CDR3 length equals 16 residues. V lost 6 bases and J lost 0; bases outside the gene matches: 8. Here the CDR3 DNA reads TGTGCCAGCAGCCATAGACAGGGACATAGCAATCAGCCCCAGCATTTT. Residues: CASSHRQGHSNQPQHF.

This clonotype was found many times. The genes are TRBV27 and TRBJ2-7; 9 bases line up with TRBD1. Germline CDR1 reads MNHEY; CDR2 reads SMNVEV (reference sequence). This CDR3 comprises 14 residues. The ends lost 3 bases at V and 4 bases at J; junction bases unmatched: 4. In DNA form, the CDR3 reads TGTGCCAGCAGTTTTTATGGGACAGGGTACGAGCAGTACTTC. Translated: CASSFYGTGYEQYF.

There are a few counts of this clonotype. One end of the junction varies from germline; a read error may be responsible. V and J are TRBV11-2 and TRBJ2-5; 8 positions match TRBD1. The CDR3 has 14 residues. From germline, CDR1 is SGHAT and CDR2 FQNNGV. The CDR3 loop is CASSPVGQEETQYF. The CDR3 region has the DNA TGCGCCAGCAGCCCGGTGGGACAGGAAGAGACCCAGTACTTC.

V is TRBV13 and J is TRBJ1-2; the match to TRBD1 covers 9 bases. V shed 5 bases, J shed 8 bases, and the junction held 12 bases outside the gene matches. Germline CDR1 PRHDT, CDR2 FYEKMQ (reference sequence). This CDR3 is 15 amino acids long. The CDR3 region is CASSLPPGQGTGYTF. The CDR3 DNA reads TGTGCCAGCAGCCTACCCCCCGGACAGGGGACGGGCTACACCTTC.

With regard to this clonotype: Its ends do not fully match the called genes, so a read error is possible. The chain combines TRBV3-1 with TRBJ2-1; D is ambiguous. The germline V gene has CDR1 LGHDT and CDR2 YNNKEL (reference sequence). The CDR3 spans 12 residues. CDR3 nucleotides: TGTGCCAGCGGCCAACTGAGCAATGAGCAGTTCTTC. Its protein product is CASGQLSNEQFF.

In this sample, this clonotype turned up many times. V and J are TRBV19 and TRBJ2-7; D might be TRBD1 or TRBD2, each matching 5 bases. With 4 bases removed from V and 3 bases from J, the gap between germline ends came to 28 bases. The CDR3 runs to 19 residues. In germline, CDR1 is LNHDA, CDR2 SQIVND (reference sequence). The CDR3 is CASSRTSLSGVPGLYEQYF. Written as DNA, the CDR3 is TGTGCCAGTAGTAGGACAAGTTTGAGCGGAGTCCCGGGCCTCTACGAGCAGTACTTC. Complete variable domain (other parts from reference TRBV19 and TRBJ2-7): DGGITQSPKYLFRKEGQNVTLSCEQNLNHDAMYWYRQDPGQGLRLIYYSQIVNDFQKGDIAEGYSVSREKKESFPLTVTSAQKNPTAFYLCASSRTSLSGVPGLYEQYFGPGTRLTVT.

Ten or more counts support this clonotype. The J gene is TRBJ2-3, the V gene TRBV27; D may be TRBD2 (6 bases). This CDR3 has 14 amino acids. V dropped 2 bases and J dropped 9 bases, with 15 bases sitting between them. Germline loops: CDR1 MNHEY, CDR2 SMNVEV (reference sequence). The CDR3 coding sequence is TGTGCCAGCAGTTTAGCGGGAATGGGTGAAACGCAGTATTTT. Encoded protein: CASSLAGMGETQYF.

This clonotype has just a few counts. The chain carries TRBV18 and TRBJ2-7; a possible D gene is TRBD1 (5 bases). CDR1 is KGHSH and CDR2 is LQKENI in the germline V gene. V was cut by 2 bases and J by 7 bases, with 21 bases left in between. This CDR3 has 16 residues. The CDR3 DNA reads as TGTGCCAGCTCACCATGGAACCAGGGCTCCTCTGGAGAGCAGTACTTC. This translates into CASSPWNQGSSGEQYF. Using reference TRBV18 and TRBJ2-7 for the parts outside the CDR3, the full variable domain is NAGVMQNPRHLVRRRGQEARLRCSPMKGHSHVYWYRQLPEEGLKFMVYLQKENIIDESGMPKERFSAEFPKEGPSILRIQQVVRGDSAAYFCASSPWNQGSSGEQYFGPGTRLTVT.

This clonotype has a handful of counts. The rearrangement uses TRBV9 and TRBJ2-3, with 14 bases fitting TRBD2. Unmatched junction bases numbered 4, after V lost 2 bases and J lost 2 bases. Germline V CDR1 and CDR2: SGDLS, YYNGEE. This CDR3 contains 17 residues. The CDR3 here is CASSVRGLAGATDTQYF. The CDR3 DNA is TGTGCCAGCAGCGTCAGGGGACTAGCGGGAGCCACAGATACGCAGTATTTT.

This clonotype occurred many times. The gene calls are TRBV20-1 and TRBJ2-1; TRBD2 matches 9 bases. V shed 6 bases and J 8 bases; nucleotides not matched to a gene: 14. Germline values: CDR1 DFQATT, CDR2 SNEGSKA (reference sequence). The CDR3 runs 15 residues. The DNA for the CDR3 is TGCAGTGCACCGTCCGCGGGAGGGCCCGTGGATGAGCAGTTCTTC. Residues: CSAPSAGGPVDEQFF.

The rearrangement uses TRBV10-3 and TRBJ2-1; TRBD1 is a possible D gene (5 bases). Looked up from germline, CDR1 is ENHRY and CDR2 is SYGVKD. There are 13 residues in the CDR3. The V and J ends lost 3 bases and 6 bases respectively, with 9 bases between them. The chain's CDR3 is CAISERQSNEQFF. CDR3 DNA sequence: TGTGCCATCAGTGAACGACAGTCCAATGAGCAGTTCTTC.

This clonotype was observed at least ten times. The chain couples TRBV27 to TRBJ2-1; 9 bases match TRBD2. Germline values: CDR1 MNHEY, CDR2 SMNVEV (reference sequence). The length of the CDR3 is 15 residues. J was trimmed by 4 bases and V by 8 bases; bases with no gene match: 9. CDR3 region: CASASLLAGYNEQFF. The CDR3 DNA sequence: TGTGCCAGCGCATCCCTCCTAGCGGGGTACAATGAGCAGTTCTTC.

Many counts were recorded for this clonotype. The chain employs TRBV11-2 and TRBJ2-7, with D hard to call. Germline CDR1 SGHAT, CDR2 FQNNGV. Trimming cost V 0 bases and J 4 bases, with 10 bases left between them. CDR3 size: 14 residues. The CDR3 loop is CASSLDRWSYEQYF. The CDR3 DNA sequence: TGTGCCAGCAGCTTAGATCGGTGGAGTTACGAGCAGTACTTC. Based on the CDR3 plus reference TRBV11-2 and TRBJ2-7, the full variable domain is EAGVAQSPRYKIIEKRQSVAFWCNPISGHATLYWYQQILGQGPKLLIQFQNNGVVDDSQLPKDRFSAERLKGVDSTLKIQPAKLEDSAVYLCASSLDRWSYEQYFGPGTRLTVT.

In regard to this clonotype: Being one base from a much bigger clone, this may be a read error. Because it lacks the conserved phenylalanine or tryptophan at the end, this CDR3 is likely a read error. The chain employs TRBV20-1 and TRBJ2-3; D is unresolved. Trimming left V 6 bases short and J 3 bases short, with 13 bases between. Germline values: CDR1 DFQATT, CDR2 SNEGSKA (reference sequence). The CDR3 loop spans 13 amino acids. The CDR3 protein is CSAHARGTDTQYS. CDR3 coding DNA: TGCAGTGCCCATGCTAGAGGTACAGATACGCAGTATTCT.

Points on this clonotype: A read error may explain this, as a much larger clone is one base away. The rearrangement uses TRBV6-2 or TRBV6-3 and TRBJ2-7; the D is unclear. V was shortened by 6 bases and J by 0 bases, with 18 bases between the two germline ends. The CDR3 is made up of 16 amino acids. CDR1 and CDR2 from the germline V gene are MNHEY and SVGEGT. The CDR3 loop is CASSAPPAAYSYEQYF. DNA of the CDR3: TGTGCCAGCAGCGCCCCGCCGGCGGCTTACTCCTACGAGCAGTACTTC.

The table lists this clonotype with many counts. The chain joins TRBV29-1 to TRBJ2-1; D is unresolved. Trimming took 2 bases from V and 8 from J, leaving 13 bases between them. CDR1 is SQVTM, CDR2 ANQGSEA, per germline. CDR3 length: 13 amino acids. The chain's CDR3 is CSVERGPNYEQFF. The DNA of the CDR3 is TGCAGCGTTGAACGCGGACCTAACTATGAGCAGTTCTTC.

This clonotype came up many times. This chain joins TRBV16 and TRBJ2-1; D perhaps matches TRBD2 (6 bases). Germline assignment: CDR1 KGHSY and CDR2 FQNENV. The CDR3 is made up of 16 amino acids. Trimming cost V 3 bases and J 1 base, with 13 bases left between them. This CDR3 is CASSQGRLGSYNEQFF. CDR3 DNA sequence: TGTGCCAGCAGCCAGGGACGACTAGGGTCCTACAATGAGCAGTTCTTC. Complete variable domain (other parts from reference TRBV16 and TRBJ2-1): GEEVAQTPKHLVRGEGQKAKLYCAPIKGHSYVFWYQQVLKNEFKFLISFQNENVFDETGMPKERFSAKCLPNSPCSLEIQATKLEDSAVYFCASSQGRLGSYNEQFFGPGTRLTVL.